These T cell receptor beta chains were read from a single sample in a study of blood T cell repertoires in COVID-19. Measured with immunoSEQ multiplex PCR; TCRdb has only the in-frame clones, and not every one. The table shows 350,000 to 400,000 clones, with roughly 91% occurring only once. The sequenced sample was PBMCs or T cells enriched from blood (not recorded which). The receptors derive from a woman under 30 who had recovered from COVID-19. The CDR3 runs from the conserved cysteine through the conserved F or W. A D gene is named only where the DNA matches it firmly. The listing skips clone size in some rows; elsewhere it reads once, few, many or a size class.

TRBJ2-7	NA	NA	TRBV6-5	CASRPGSRSYEQYF	TGTGCCAGCAGACCAGGTAGTCGGTCCTACGAGCAGTACTTC
TRBJ1-4	NA	NA	TRBV9	CASSVRGGNEKLFF	TGTGCCAGCAGCGTACGGGGAGGGAACGAAAAACTGTTTTTT
TRBJ2-3	NA	TRBD2	TRBV9	CASSLTSGGPERQYF	TGTGCCAGCAGCCTGACTAGCGGGGGTCCAGAGAGGCAGTATTTT
TRBJ2-3	NA	NA	TRBV2	CASGGLSPSTDTQYF	TGTGCCAGCGGTGGACTGAGCCCAAGCACAGATACGCAGTATTTT
TRBJ2-2	NA	NA	TRBV6-5	CASSYRTPNTGELFF	TGTGCCAGCAGTTACCGGACACCGAACACCGGGGAGCTGTTTTTT
TRBJ2-5	NA	TRBD1	TRBV6-5	CASCLIQGPRETQYF	TGTGCCAGTTGCCTAATACAGGGGCCTCGGGAGACCCAGTACTTC
TRBJ2-5	NA	NA	TRBV5-1	CASSLEASPGETQYF	TGCGCCAGCAGCTTGGAGGCCTCTCCCGGGGAGACCCAGTACTTC
TRBJ1-1	NA	NA	TRBV6-5	CASSYRQGEAFF	TGTGCCAGCAGTTACCGGCAGGGTGAAGCTTTCTTT
TRBJ2-7	NA	NA	TRBV19	CASSSAGSEQYF	TGTGCCAGTAGTTCAGCAGGGTCGGAGCAGTACTTC
TRBJ2-3	NA	TRBD1	TRBV3-1/TRBV3-2	CASSQDSRQGRRF	TGTGCCAGCAGCCAAGATTCGAGACAGGGAAGGCGATTT
TRBJ1-5	NA	TRBD1	TRBV6-5	CASSYSQGAGQPQHF	TGTGCCAGCAGTTACTCGCAGGGGGCAGGGCAGCCCCAGCATTTT
TRBJ2-2	NA	TRBD2	TRBV27	CASRGGLARDTGELFF	TGTGCCAGCAGGGGAGGACTAGCTAGGGACACCGGGGAGCTGTTTTTT
TRBJ2-6	NA	NA	TRBV6-6	CASSYLGGDGANVLTF	TGTGCCAGCAGTTACCTCGGAGGGGATGGGGCCAACGTCCTGACTTTC
TRBJ2-5	NA	TRBD2	TRBV9	CASSLAAGGVQETQYF	TGTGCCAGCAGCCTCGCCGCCGGGGGGGTCCAAGAGACCCAGTACTTC
TRBJ2-5	NA	NA	TRBV2	CASNRDRGTQYF	TGTGCCAGCAACAGGGACCGGGGGACCCAGTACTTC
TRBJ2-7	NA	NA	TRBV5-6	CASSSPRWYTSYEQYF	TGTGCCAGCAGCTCCCCCCGTTGGTACACATCCTACGAGCAGTACTTC
TRBJ2-1	NA	NA	TRBV24-1	CATSDYLQGGDEQFF	TGTGCCACCAGTGACTACCTACAGGGAGGGGATGAGCAGTTCTTC
TRBJ2-5	NA	TRBD2	TRBV9	CASSPQTSGGAETQYF	TGTGCCAGCAGCCCCCAGACTAGCGGGGGGGCGGAGACCCAGTACTTC
TRBJ1-1	once	TRBD1	TRBV7-2	CASSLSPGQDTEAFF	TGTGCCAGCAGCTTGTCTCCGGGACAGGACACTGAAGCTTTCTTT
TRBJ2-6	NA	NA	TRBV30	CAWVASGANVLTF	TGTGCCTGGGTGGCTTCTGGGGCCAACGTCCTGACTTTC
TRBJ1-1	NA	NA	TRBV5-5	CASSLQRQTEAFF	TGTGCCAGCAGCTTACAAAGACAAACTGAAGCTTTCTTT
TRBJ1-6	few	NA	TRBV5-5	CASSLLDGNSPLHF	TGTGCCAGCAGCTTGCTTGACGGGAATTCACCCCTCCACTTT